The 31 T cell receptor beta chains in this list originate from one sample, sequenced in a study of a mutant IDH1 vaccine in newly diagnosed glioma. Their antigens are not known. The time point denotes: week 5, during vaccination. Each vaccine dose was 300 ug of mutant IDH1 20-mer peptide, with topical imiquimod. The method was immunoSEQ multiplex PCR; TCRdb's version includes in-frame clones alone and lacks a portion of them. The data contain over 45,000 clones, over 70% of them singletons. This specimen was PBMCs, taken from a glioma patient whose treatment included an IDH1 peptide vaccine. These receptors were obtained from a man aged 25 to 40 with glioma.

For the CDR3, the DNA is TGTGCCAGCAGCTTTGGCCTAGCGGGGGTGAATGAGCAGTTCTTC. This encodes CASSFGLAGVNEQFF. The chain couples TRBV5-6 to TRBJ2-1; TRBD2 aligns across 10 bases. The V gene's germline CDR1 is SGHDT and CDR2 YYEEEE. Losses at the gene ends were 2 bases for V and 7 bases for J; bases not matched to a gene: 6. The CDR3 has 15 amino acids.

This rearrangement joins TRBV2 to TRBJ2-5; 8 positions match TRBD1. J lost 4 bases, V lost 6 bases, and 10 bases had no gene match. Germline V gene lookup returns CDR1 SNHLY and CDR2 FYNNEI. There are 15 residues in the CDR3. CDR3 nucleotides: TGTGCCAGCAGGGACAGGGAAAGGGTGGGAGAGACCCAGTACTTC. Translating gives CASRDRERVGETQYF.

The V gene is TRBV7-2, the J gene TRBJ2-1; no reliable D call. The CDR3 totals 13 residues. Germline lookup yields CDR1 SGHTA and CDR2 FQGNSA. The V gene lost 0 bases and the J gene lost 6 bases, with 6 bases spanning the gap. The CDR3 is CASSLAIRNEQFF. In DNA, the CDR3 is TGTGCCAGCAGCTTAGCCATACGCAATGAGCAGTTCTTC.

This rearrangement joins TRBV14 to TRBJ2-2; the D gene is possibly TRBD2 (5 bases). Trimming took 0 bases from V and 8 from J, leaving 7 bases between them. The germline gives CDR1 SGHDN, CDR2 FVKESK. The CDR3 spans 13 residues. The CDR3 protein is CASSQERAGELFF. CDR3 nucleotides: TGTGCCAGCAGCCAAGAGAGGGCTGGGGAGCTGTTTTTT. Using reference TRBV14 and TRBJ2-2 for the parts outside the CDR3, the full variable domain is EAGVTQFPSHSVIEKGQTVTLRCDPISGHDNLYWYRRVMGKEIKFLLHFVKESKQDESGMPNNRFLAERTGGTYSTLKVQPAELEDSGVYFCASSQERAGELFFGEGSRLTVL.

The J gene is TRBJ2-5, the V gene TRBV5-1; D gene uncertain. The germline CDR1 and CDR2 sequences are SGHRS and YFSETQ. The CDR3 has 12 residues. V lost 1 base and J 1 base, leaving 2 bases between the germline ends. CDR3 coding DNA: TGCGCCAGCAGCTTGAGCCAAGAGACCCAGTACTTC. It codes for CASSLSQETQYF.

The CDR3, as DNA: TGTGCCAGCAGCCTTCGGGACTCCTACAATGAGCAGTTCTTC. It encodes CASSLRDSYNEQFF. V and J are TRBV9 and TRBJ2-1; perhaps TRBD2 as D (5 bases). The CDR3 is 14 residues long. Germline V lookup: CDR1 SGDLS, CDR2 YYNGEE. V shed 4 bases and J shed 0 bases, with 8 bases lying between them.

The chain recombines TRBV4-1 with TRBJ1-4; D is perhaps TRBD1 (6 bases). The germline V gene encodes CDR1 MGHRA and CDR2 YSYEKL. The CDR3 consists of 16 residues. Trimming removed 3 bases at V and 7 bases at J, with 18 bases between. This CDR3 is CASSQPRQGRGEKLFF. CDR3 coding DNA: TGCGCCAGCAGCCAGCCACGTCAGGGGAGGGGTGAAAAACTGTTTTTT.

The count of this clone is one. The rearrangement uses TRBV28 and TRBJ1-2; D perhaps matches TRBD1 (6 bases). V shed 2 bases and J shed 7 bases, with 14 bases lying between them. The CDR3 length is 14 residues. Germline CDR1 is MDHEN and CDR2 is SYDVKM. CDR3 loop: CASSLLGARSGYTF. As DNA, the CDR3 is TGTGCCAGCAGTTTACTGGGGGCGCGTTCTGGCTACACCTTC.

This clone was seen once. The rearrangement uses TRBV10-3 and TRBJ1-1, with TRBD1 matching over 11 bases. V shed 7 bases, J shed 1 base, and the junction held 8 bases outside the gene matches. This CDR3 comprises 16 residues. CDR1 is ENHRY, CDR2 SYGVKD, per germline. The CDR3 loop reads CAITGQGAGPNTEAFF. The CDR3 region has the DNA TGTGCCATCACTGGACAGGGGGCGGGCCCGAACACTGAAGCTTTCTTT.

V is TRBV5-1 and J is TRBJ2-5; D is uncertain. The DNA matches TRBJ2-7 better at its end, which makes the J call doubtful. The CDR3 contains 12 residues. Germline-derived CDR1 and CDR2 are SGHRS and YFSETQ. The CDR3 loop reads CASRMESYEQYF. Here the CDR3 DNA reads TGCGCCAGCAGGATGGAGAGCTACGAGCAGTACTTC.

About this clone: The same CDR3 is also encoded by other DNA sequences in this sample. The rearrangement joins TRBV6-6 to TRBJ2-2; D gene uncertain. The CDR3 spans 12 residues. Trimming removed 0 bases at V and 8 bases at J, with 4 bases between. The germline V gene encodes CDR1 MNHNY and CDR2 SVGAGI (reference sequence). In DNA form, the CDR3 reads TGTGCCAGCAGTTACTCGACAGGGGAGCTGTTTTTT. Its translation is CASSYSTGELFF.

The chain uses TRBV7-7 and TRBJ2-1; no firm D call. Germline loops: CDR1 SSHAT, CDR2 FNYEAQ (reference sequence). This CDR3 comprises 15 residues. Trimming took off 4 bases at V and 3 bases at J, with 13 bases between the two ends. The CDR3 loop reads CASSYGPQDYNEQFF. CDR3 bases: TGTGCCAGCAGCTACGGACCCCAAGACTACAATGAGCAGTTCTTC. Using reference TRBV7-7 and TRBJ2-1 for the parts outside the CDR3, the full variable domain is GAGVSQSPRYKVTKRGQDVTLRCDPISSHATLYWYQQALGQGPEFLTYFNYEAQPDKSGLPSDRFSAERPEGSISTLTIQRTEQRDSAMYRCASSYGPQDYNEQFFGPGTRLTVL.

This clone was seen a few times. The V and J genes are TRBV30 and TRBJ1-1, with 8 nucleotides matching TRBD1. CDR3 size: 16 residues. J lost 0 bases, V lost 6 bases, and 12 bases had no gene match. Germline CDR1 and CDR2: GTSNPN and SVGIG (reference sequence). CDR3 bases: TGTGCCTGCGAATTTAGACAGGGGATAATGAACACTGAAGCTTTCTTT. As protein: CACEFRQGIMNTEAFF.

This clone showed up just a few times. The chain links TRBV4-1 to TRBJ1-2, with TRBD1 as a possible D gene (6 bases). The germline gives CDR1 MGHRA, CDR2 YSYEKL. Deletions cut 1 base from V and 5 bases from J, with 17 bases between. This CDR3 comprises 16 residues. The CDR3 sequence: CASSQGNRGGEYGYTF. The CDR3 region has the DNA TGCGCCAGCAGCCAAGGAAATAGAGGGGGAGAATATGGCTACACCTTC.

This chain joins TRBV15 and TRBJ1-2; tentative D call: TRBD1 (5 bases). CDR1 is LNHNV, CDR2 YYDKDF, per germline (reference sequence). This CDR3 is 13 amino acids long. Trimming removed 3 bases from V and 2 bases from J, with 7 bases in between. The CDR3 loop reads CATSRRTNYGYTF. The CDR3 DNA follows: TGTGCCACCAGCAGGCGGACAAACTATGGCTACACCTTC.

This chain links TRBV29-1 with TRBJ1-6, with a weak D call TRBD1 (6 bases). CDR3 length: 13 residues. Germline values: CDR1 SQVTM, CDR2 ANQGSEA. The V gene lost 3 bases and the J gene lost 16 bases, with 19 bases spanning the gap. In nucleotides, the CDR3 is TGCAGCGTTGACGAGTTGGGCAGGGGTGTACTCCACTTT. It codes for CSVDELGRGVLHF.

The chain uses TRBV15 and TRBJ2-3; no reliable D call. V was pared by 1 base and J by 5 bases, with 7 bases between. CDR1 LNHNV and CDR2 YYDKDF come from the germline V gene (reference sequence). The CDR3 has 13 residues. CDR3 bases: TGTGCCACCAGCAGAGTGTACGAAGATACGCAGTATTTT. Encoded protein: CATSRVYEDTQYF.

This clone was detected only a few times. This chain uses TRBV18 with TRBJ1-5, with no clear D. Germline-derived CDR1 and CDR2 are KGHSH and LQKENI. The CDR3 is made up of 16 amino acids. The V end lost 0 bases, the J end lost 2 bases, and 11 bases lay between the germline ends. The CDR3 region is CASSPPVSRGNQPQHF. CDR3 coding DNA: TGTGCCAGCTCACCACCGGTCTCGCGTGGCAATCAGCCCCAGCATTTT.

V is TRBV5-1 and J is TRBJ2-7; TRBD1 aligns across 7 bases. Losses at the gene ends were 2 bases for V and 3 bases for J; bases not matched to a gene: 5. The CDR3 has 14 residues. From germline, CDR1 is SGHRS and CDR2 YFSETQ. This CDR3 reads CASSFGTAVYEQYF. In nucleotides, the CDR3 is TGCGCCAGCAGCTTCGGGACAGCGGTCTACGAGCAGTACTTC. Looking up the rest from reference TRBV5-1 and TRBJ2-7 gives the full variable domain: KAGVTQTPRYLIKTRGQQVTLSCSPISGHRSVSWYQQTPGQGLQFLFEYFSETQRNKGNFPGRFSGRQFSNSRSEMNVSTLELGDSALYLCASSFGTAVYEQYFGPGTRLTVT.

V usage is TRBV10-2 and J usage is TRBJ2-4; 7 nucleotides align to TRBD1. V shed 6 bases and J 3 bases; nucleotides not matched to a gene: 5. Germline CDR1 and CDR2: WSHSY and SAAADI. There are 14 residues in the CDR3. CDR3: CASRDRNDKNIQYF. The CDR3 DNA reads TGCGCCAGCAGGGACAGGAACGACAAAAACATTCAGTACTTC.

The CDR3 here is CSVGAGLGNQPQHF. As DNA, the CDR3 is TGCAGCGTTGGTGCGGGGCTTGGCAATCAGCCCCAGCATTTT. The chain joins TRBV29-1 to TRBJ1-5; D might be TRBD1 (5 bases). V was clipped by 4 bases and J by 2 bases, with 12 bases between them. There are 14 residues in the CDR3. The germline V gene has CDR1 SQVTM and CDR2 ANQGSEA.

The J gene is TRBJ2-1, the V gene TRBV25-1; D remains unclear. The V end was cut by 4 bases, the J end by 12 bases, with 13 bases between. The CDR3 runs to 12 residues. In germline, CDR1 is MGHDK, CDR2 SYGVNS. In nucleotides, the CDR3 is TGTGCCAGCAGTGGGAACAACCCCTGGCAGTTCTTC. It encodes CASSGNNPWQFF. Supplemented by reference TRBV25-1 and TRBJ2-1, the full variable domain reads EADIYQTPRYLVIGTGKKITLECSQTMGHDKMYWYQQDPGMELHLIHYSYGVNSTEKGDLSSESTVSRIRTEHFPLTLESARPSHTSQYLCASSGNNPWQFFGPGTRLTVL.

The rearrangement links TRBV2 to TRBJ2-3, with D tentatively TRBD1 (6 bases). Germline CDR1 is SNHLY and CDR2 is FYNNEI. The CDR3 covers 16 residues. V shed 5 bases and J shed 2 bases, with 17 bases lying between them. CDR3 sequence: CASSITGPRATDTQYF. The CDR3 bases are TGTGCCAGCAGTATTACAGGGCCCCGGGCCACAGATACGCAGTATTTT. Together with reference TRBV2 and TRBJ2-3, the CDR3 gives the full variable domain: EPEVTQTPSHQVTQMGQEVILRCVPISNHLYFYWYRQILGQKVEFLVSFYNNEISEKSEIFDDQFSVERPDGSNFTLKIRSTKLEDSAMYFCASSITGPRATDTQYFGPGTRLTVL.

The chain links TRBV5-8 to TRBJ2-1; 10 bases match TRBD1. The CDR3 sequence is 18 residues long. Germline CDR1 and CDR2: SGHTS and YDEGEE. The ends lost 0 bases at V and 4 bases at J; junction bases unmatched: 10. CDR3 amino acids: CASSLAGVWTGGYNEQFF. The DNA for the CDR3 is TGTGCCAGCAGCTTGGCCGGGGTATGGACAGGGGGGTACAATGAGCAGTTCTTC.

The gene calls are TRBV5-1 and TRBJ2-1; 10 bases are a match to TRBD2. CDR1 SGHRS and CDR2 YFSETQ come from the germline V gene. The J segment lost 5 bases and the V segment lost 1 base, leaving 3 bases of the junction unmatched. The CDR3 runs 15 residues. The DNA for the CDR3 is TGCGCCAGCAGCTTGTCTAGCGGGGGACACAATGAGCAGTTCTTC. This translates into CASSLSSGGHNEQFF. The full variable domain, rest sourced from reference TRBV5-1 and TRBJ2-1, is KAGVTQTPRYLIKTRGQQVTLSCSPISGHRSVSWYQQTPGQGLQFLFEYFSETQRNKGNFPGRFSGRQFSNSRSEMNVSTLELGDSALYLCASSLSSGGHNEQFFGPGTRLTVL.

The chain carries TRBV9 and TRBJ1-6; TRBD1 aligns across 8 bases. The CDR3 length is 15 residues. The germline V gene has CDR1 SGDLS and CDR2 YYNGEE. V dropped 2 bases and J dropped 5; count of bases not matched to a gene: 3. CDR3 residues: CASSVRGQDNSPLHF. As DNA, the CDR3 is TGTGCCAGCAGCGTTCGGGGACAGGATAATTCACCCCTCCACTTT.

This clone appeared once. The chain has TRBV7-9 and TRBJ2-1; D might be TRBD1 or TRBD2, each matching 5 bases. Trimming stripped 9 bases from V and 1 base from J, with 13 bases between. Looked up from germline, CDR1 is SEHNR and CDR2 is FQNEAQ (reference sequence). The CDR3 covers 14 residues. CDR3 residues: CASSEGKSYNEQFF. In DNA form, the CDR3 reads TGTGCCAGTTCCGAGGGGAAATCCTACAATGAGCAGTTCTTC.

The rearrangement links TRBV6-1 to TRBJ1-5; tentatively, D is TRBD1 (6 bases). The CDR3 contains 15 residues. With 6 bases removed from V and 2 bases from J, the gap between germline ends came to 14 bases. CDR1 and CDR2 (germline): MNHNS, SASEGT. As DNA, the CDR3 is TGTGCCAGCAGAAAGGACAGTAAGGGCAATCAGCCCCAGCATTTT. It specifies CASRKDSKGNQPQHF.

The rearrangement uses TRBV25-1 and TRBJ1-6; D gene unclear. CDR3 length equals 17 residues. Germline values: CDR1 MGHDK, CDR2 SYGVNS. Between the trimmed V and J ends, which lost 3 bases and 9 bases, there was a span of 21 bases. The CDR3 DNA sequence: TGTGCCAGCAGTGATTTTGGAGTACGGGAGAGTAGTTCACCCCTCCACTTT. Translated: CASSDFGVRESSSPLHF.

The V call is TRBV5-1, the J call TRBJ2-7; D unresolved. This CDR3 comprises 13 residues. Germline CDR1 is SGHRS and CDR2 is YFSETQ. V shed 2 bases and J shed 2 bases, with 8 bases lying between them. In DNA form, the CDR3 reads TGCGCCAGCAGCTTCTCCAAGACCTACGAGCAGTACTTC. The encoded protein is CASSFSKTYEQYF.

CDR3 residues: CASSEWTGFSSPLHF. The CDR3 coding sequence is TGTGCCAGCAGTGAATGGACAGGGTTCAGCTCACCCCTCCACTTT. This chain connects TRBV6-1 to TRBJ1-6; 8 bases agree with TRBD1. Trimming took 2 bases from V and 10 from J; bases not matched to a gene: 7. Germline V lookup: CDR1 MNHNS, CDR2 SASEGT. The CDR3 sequence is 15 residues long.